This TCR beta chain comes out of a study of shared clonotypes between healthy human individuals. Clones were sequenced by immunoSEQ multiplex PCR, and TCRdb holds only the in-frame ones, with some missing. The table includes nearly 750,000 clones, 72% detected once. Trimming left V 3 bases short and J 4 bases short, with 7 bases between. The CDR3 has 12 residues. CDR1 is SNHLY and CDR2 is FYNNEI in the germline V gene. This clone was seen a few times. The sample taken for sequencing was memory CD4+ T cells sorted from blood. Regarding subset: CD45RA-negative fraction. The chain has TRBV2 and TRBJ2-7; D call uncertain. The source of this sequence is a woman in her twenties or thirties in good health. The CDR3: CASSETGYEQYF. CDR3 nucleotide sequence: TGTGCCAGCAGTGAGACGGGTTACGAGCAGTACTTC.